This TCR beta chain was obtained from a study of OX40 agonist ivuxolimab in advanced cancers. In its sample, this clone was seen once. Assay: immunoSEQ multiplex PCR; the TCRdb copy retains only in-frame clones and omits some. The profile shows around 110,000 clones, about nine tenths of them singletons. People who had autoimmune disease history or systemic immunosuppression were excluded. Source: CD4+ or CD8+ T cells sorted from blood, taken in a trial of the OX40 agonist ivuxolimab. The sequence was obtained from an adult with an advanced solid tumor such as melanoma, head and neck, liver or kidney cancer.

In nucleotides, the CDR3 is TGTGCCAGCAGCCTCCTGGGGGTACAATTTGATGAGCAGTTCTTC. It translates to CASSLLGVQFDEQFF. V is TRBV28 and J is TRBJ2-1; either TRBD1 or TRBD2 may supply D (5 bases each). The CDR3 contains 15 residues. The germline CDR1 and CDR2 sequences are MDHEN and SYDVKM. Trimming took off 6 bases at V and 8 bases at J, with 20 bases between the two ends.